These T cell receptor beta chains were read from a single sample in a study of CD8+ T cells in alopecia areata. The repertoire was sequenced with immunoSEQ multiplex PCR; TCRdb's copy has only in-frame clones and lacks some. The table shows 25,000 to 40,000 clones, with about 83% occurring only once. Material for sequencing was NKG2D-low CD8+ T cells sorted from blood. These receptors all stem from a human donor with alopecia areata. The CDR3 runs from the conserved cysteine through the conserved F or W. A D gene is named only where the DNA matches it firmly. A row's size may be missing; if present it is once, few, many or a size class.

j_call: TRBJ2-1
clone_size: -
d_call: TRBD1
v_call: TRBV29-1
cdr3_nt: TGCAGCGTTGTCGCGACAGGGGGTTTCAATGAGCAGTTCTTC
cdr3_aa: CSVVATGGFNEQFF

j_call: TRBJ2-1
clone_size: -
d_call: -
v_call: TRBV28
cdr3_nt: TGTGCCAGCAGTTTTTCGAGTGAGCAGTTCTTC
cdr3_aa: CASSFSSEQFF

j_call: TRBJ2-3
clone_size: -
d_call: -
v_call: TRBV29-1
cdr3_nt: TGCAGCGTCAATACGAAGACAGATACGCAGTATTTT
cdr3_aa: CSVNTKTDTQYF

j_call: TRBJ2-2
clone_size: -
d_call: -
v_call: TRBV29-1
cdr3_nt: TGCAGCGTTGACTTGGGGGGCGCCGGCACCGGGGAGCTGTTTTTT
cdr3_aa: CSVDLGGAGTGELFF

j_call: TRBJ2-3
clone_size: -
d_call: -
v_call: TRBV30
cdr3_nt: TGTGCCTGGAGTGACACCACAGATACGCAGTATTTT
cdr3_aa: CAWSDTTDTQYF

j_call: TRBJ1-1
clone_size: -
d_call: -
v_call: TRBV11-2
cdr3_nt: TGTGCCAGCAGCTTAATCTTAGCCACTGAAGCTTTCTTT
cdr3_aa: CASSLILATEAFF

j_call: TRBJ2-7
clone_size: -
d_call: -
v_call: TRBV5-1
cdr3_nt: TGCGCCAGCAGCTCGACAGCTTCGGAGCAGTACTTC
cdr3_aa: CASSSTASEQYF

j_call: TRBJ2-7
clone_size: -
d_call: TRBD1
v_call: TRBV27
cdr3_nt: TGTGCCAGCAGTCATCCGGGACAGGGTTACGAGCAGTACTTC
cdr3_aa: CASSHPGQGYEQYF

j_call: TRBJ2-7
clone_size: -
d_call: TRBD2
v_call: TRBV4-2
cdr3_nt: TGTGCCAGCAGAGTTGGTAGCGGGGACTCCTACGAGCAGTACTTC
cdr3_aa: CASRVGSGDSYEQYF

j_call: TRBJ2-7
clone_size: -
d_call: -
v_call: TRBV2
cdr3_nt: TGTGCCAGCCAAACGCAGTGGGGGATTTTTAACTACGAGCAGTACTTC
cdr3_aa: CASQTQWGIFNYEQYF

j_call: TRBJ2-1
clone_size: few
d_call: -
v_call: TRBV19
cdr3_nt: TGTGCCAGTAGTGTCGGAAGAGGAGGGTCGGATGAGCAGTTCTTC
cdr3_aa: CASSVGRGGSDEQFF

j_call: TRBJ1-1
clone_size: once
d_call: -
v_call: TRBV11-2
cdr3_nt: TGTGCCAGCAGCTTAGACAGGGCAAGCGGGACTGAAGCTTTCTTT
cdr3_aa: CASSLDRASGTEAFF

j_call: TRBJ2-7
clone_size: -
d_call: -
v_call: TRBV29-1
cdr3_nt: TGCAGCGTTGAAGATGGGAGACAGAACGAGCAGTACTTC
cdr3_aa: CSVEDGRQNEQYF

j_call: TRBJ2-3
clone_size: -
d_call: -
v_call: TRBV11-2
cdr3_nt: TGTGCCAGCAGCTTAGTGATTGGGAGAACCACCGATACGCAGTATTTT
cdr3_aa: CASSLVIGRTTDTQYF

j_call: TRBJ2-7
clone_size: once
d_call: TRBD1
v_call: TRBV7-6
cdr3_nt: TGTGCCAGCAGCTCCGGGACAGGGTCCTACGAGCAGTACTTC
cdr3_aa: CASSSGTGSYEQYF

j_call: TRBJ2-5
clone_size: medium-sized
d_call: -
v_call: TRBV4-3
cdr3_nt: TGCGCCAGCAGCCAAGATTTTGATGCCGACAGGCCAGAGACCCAGTACTTC
cdr3_aa: CASSQDFDADRPETQYF

j_call: TRBJ2-1
clone_size: few
d_call: TRBD1
v_call: TRBV28
cdr3_nt: TGTGCCAGCAGTTTAAGGGACAGGGCCCGCAATGAGCAGTTCTTC
cdr3_aa: CASSLRDRARNEQFF

j_call: TRBJ2-3
clone_size: -
d_call: TRBD1
v_call: TRBV4-3
cdr3_nt: TGCGCCAGCAGCCCCTTTCCGGGACAGGGGACAGATACGCAGTATTTT
cdr3_aa: CASSPFPGQGTDTQYF

j_call: TRBJ2-7
clone_size: -
d_call: TRBD1
v_call: TRBV29-1
cdr3_nt: TGCAGCGTTGGGACAGGGGGATCCGAGCAGTACTTC
cdr3_aa: CSVGTGGSEQYF

j_call: TRBJ1-6
clone_size: -
d_call: -
v_call: TRBV27
cdr3_nt: TGTGCCAGCAGTTTCGGGATGGGTAATTCACCCCTCCACTTT
cdr3_aa: CASSFGMGNSPLHF

j_call: TRBJ1-2
clone_size: -
d_call: -
v_call: TRBV27
cdr3_nt: TGTGCCAGCAGTGTAGGGACTCAAAGCTATGGCTACACCTTC
cdr3_aa: CASSVGTQSYGYTF

j_call: TRBJ1-1
clone_size: once
d_call: TRBD1
v_call: TRBV29-1
cdr3_nt: TGCAGCGTTGATGCAGGGGGTACTGAAGCTTTCTTT
cdr3_aa: CSVDAGGTEAFF

j_call: TRBJ2-1
clone_size: many
d_call: TRBD2
v_call: TRBV14
cdr3_nt: TGTGCCAGCAGAGTAGCGGGAGGGCCGAGGAATGAGCAGTTCTTC
cdr3_aa: CASRVAGGPRNEQFF

j_call: TRBJ2-1
clone_size: -
d_call: TRBD1
v_call: TRBV27
cdr3_nt: TGTGCCAGCAGAGACGCCGGGACAGGTTCCAATGAGCAGTTCTTC
cdr3_aa: CASRDAGTGSNEQFF

j_call: TRBJ2-5
clone_size: -
d_call: -
v_call: TRBV7-9
cdr3_nt: TGTGCCAGCAGCGTACAAGAGACCCAGTACTTC
cdr3_aa: CASSVQETQYF

j_call: TRBJ1-2
clone_size: -
d_call: -
v_call: TRBV29-1
cdr3_nt: TGCAGCGTTGAGGATAGGGGAGACTATGGCTACACCTTC
cdr3_aa: CSVEDRGDYGYTF

j_call: TRBJ2-7
clone_size: -
d_call: -
v_call: TRBV29-1
cdr3_nt: TGCAGCGTTGTGAGCTCCTACGAGCAGTACTTC
cdr3_aa: CSVVSSYEQYF

j_call: TRBJ2-7
clone_size: -
d_call: -
v_call: TRBV5-6
cdr3_nt: TGTGCCAGCAGCTTGCAAGGCAGCGACTACGAGCAGTACTTC
cdr3_aa: CASSLQGSDYEQYF

j_call: TRBJ2-5
clone_size: -
d_call: -
v_call: TRBV29-1
cdr3_nt: TGCAGCTCGGGGCAAGAGACCCAGTACTTC
cdr3_aa: CSSGQETQYF

j_call: TRBJ2-7
clone_size: -
d_call: TRBD2
v_call: TRBV9
cdr3_nt: TGTGCCAGCAGCGGGGGAGGGTCCTACGAGCAGTACTTC
cdr3_aa: CASSGGGSYEQYF

j_call: TRBJ2-2
clone_size: -
d_call: -
v_call: TRBV5-4
cdr3_nt: TGTGCCAGCAGCGTGCGGAACACCGGGGAGCTGTTTTTT
cdr3_aa: CASSVRNTGELFF

j_call: TRBJ2-7
clone_size: -
d_call: -
v_call: TRBV5-1
cdr3_nt: TGCGCCAGCAGCTTCGGAGAAATGTACGAGCAGTACTTC
cdr3_aa: CASSFGEMYEQYF

j_call: TRBJ2-4
clone_size: -
d_call: TRBD2
v_call: TRBV27
cdr3_nt: TGTGCCAGCAGTTCGACAGCGGGAGAGGACAAAAACATTCAGTACTTC
cdr3_aa: CASSSTAGEDKNIQYF

j_call: TRBJ2-1
clone_size: few
d_call: -
v_call: TRBV7-9
cdr3_nt: TGTGCCAGCAGCCGCAGTGTAACTGAGCAGTTCTTC
cdr3_aa: CASSRSVTEQFF

j_call: TRBJ2-7
clone_size: -
d_call: -
v_call: TRBV27
cdr3_nt: TGTGCCAGCAGCAGTGATGGCTACGAGCAGTACTTC
cdr3_aa: CASSSDGYEQYF

j_call: TRBJ2-4
clone_size: -
d_call: TRBD1
v_call: TRBV14
cdr3_nt: TGTGCCAGCAGTCTGACAGGGGTAATAGCCAAAAACATTCAGTACTTC
cdr3_aa: CASSLTGVIAKNIQYF

j_call: TRBJ1-5
clone_size: -
d_call: -
v_call: TRBV7-9
cdr3_nt: TGTGCCTCGGGGGCCGACAATCAGCCCCAGCATTTT
cdr3_aa: CASGADNQPQHF

j_call: TRBJ1-1
clone_size: -
d_call: -
v_call: TRBV4-3
cdr3_nt: TGCGCCAGCAGCTATGCAGTGAACACTGAAGCTTTCTTT
cdr3_aa: CASSYAVNTEAFF

j_call: TRBJ2-7
clone_size: -
d_call: -
v_call: TRBV29-1
cdr3_nt: TGCAGCGTACGGTTGGCTGTGGAGCAGTACTTC
cdr3_aa: CSVRLAVEQYF

j_call: TRBJ2-7
clone_size: -
d_call: TRBD2
v_call: TRBV4-1
cdr3_nt: TGCGCCAGCACACCGGGACTAGGCTCCTACGAGCAGTACTTC
cdr3_aa: CASTPGLGSYEQYF

j_call: TRBJ2-1
clone_size: -
d_call: -
v_call: TRBV4-3
cdr3_nt: TGCGCCAGCAGCCAAGTAGATGGCAGGGGCCGAAACAATGAGCAGTTCTTC
cdr3_aa: CASSQVDGRGRNNEQFF

j_call: TRBJ2-1
clone_size: -
d_call: TRBD2
v_call: TRBV2
cdr3_nt: TGTGCCAGCACCATGCTAGCGGCATTATACAATGAGCAGTTCTTC
cdr3_aa: CASTMLAALYNEQFF

j_call: TRBJ2-2
clone_size: -
d_call: -
v_call: TRBV27
cdr3_nt: TGTGCCAGCAGTCAACCTAACACCGGGGAGCTGTTTTTT
cdr3_aa: CASSQPNTGELFF

j_call: TRBJ2-2
clone_size: -
d_call: TRBD2
v_call: TRBV6-5
cdr3_nt: TGTGCCAGCAGTTGGGCTAGCGGGGCGAACACCGGGGAGCTGTTTTTT
cdr3_aa: CASSWASGANTGELFF

j_call: TRBJ2-3
clone_size: -
d_call: TRBD1
v_call: TRBV6-4
cdr3_nt: TGTGCCAGCAGTGTAGCAGGGACAGAATTCGGACCAGATACGCAGTATTTT
cdr3_aa: CASSVAGTEFGPDTQYF

j_call: TRBJ2-5
clone_size: few
d_call: TRBD1
v_call: TRBV18
cdr3_nt: TGTGCCAGCTCACCTACCGGGACAGGGGGTCCCACTCAAGAGACCCAGTACTTC
cdr3_aa: CASSPTGTGGPTQETQYF

j_call: TRBJ2-7
clone_size: -
d_call: -
v_call: TRBV28
cdr3_nt: TGTGCCAGCAGTTTGGGTCCGGACGAGCAGTACTTC
cdr3_aa: CASSLGPDEQYF

j_call: TRBJ2-1
clone_size: -
d_call: -
v_call: TRBV6-4
cdr3_nt: TGTGCCAGCAGTCCCGGGAGCAGCAATGAGCAGTTCTTC
cdr3_aa: CASSPGSSNEQFF

j_call: TRBJ2-4
clone_size: -
d_call: TRBD2
v_call: TRBV28
cdr3_nt: TGTGCCAGCAGTTTGAGACTAGCGGGAGCCTACTTCGGAATTCAGTACTTC
cdr3_aa: CASSLRLAGAYFGIQYF

j_call: TRBJ2-6
clone_size: few
d_call: -
v_call: TRBV19
cdr3_nt: TGTGCCAGTAGTACAGGGTACCCCCCTGGGGCCAACGTCCTGACTTTC
cdr3_aa: CASSTGYPPGANVLTF

j_call: TRBJ2-7
clone_size: -
d_call: -
v_call: TRBV6-5
cdr3_nt: TGTGCCAGCAGTTACAAAACAGGGCCGGTCGAGCAGTACTTC
cdr3_aa: CASSYKTGPVEQYF

j_call: TRBJ1-2
clone_size: -
d_call: -
v_call: TRBV7-8
cdr3_nt: TGTGCCAGCAGCAGGGGGGGAGCTAACTATGGCTACACCTTC
cdr3_aa: CASSRGGANYGYTF

j_call: TRBJ2-7
clone_size: -
d_call: -
v_call: TRBV27
cdr3_nt: TGTGCCAGCAGTGAGAGGGGTCTCTACGAGCAGTACTTC
cdr3_aa: CASSERGLYEQYF

j_call: TRBJ2-5
clone_size: -
d_call: TRBD1
v_call: TRBV4-1
cdr3_nt: TGCGCCAGCAGCCAAGGGACAGGCCCCGGGTACCAAGAGACCCAGTACTTC
cdr3_aa: CASSQGTGPGYQETQYF

j_call: TRBJ2-7
clone_size: -
d_call: -
v_call: TRBV29-1
cdr3_nt: TGCAGCGTTAGGACAGAAGTCTACGAGCAGTACTTC
cdr3_aa: CSVRTEVYEQYF